These 24 T cell receptor beta chains share one sample of origin, sequenced in a study of blood T cell repertoires in COVID-19. The data were produced by immunoSEQ multiplex PCR, yet TCRdb's version contains in-frame clones alone and is incomplete. The sample shows a few hundred thousand clones, around 87% of them seen only once. Sequencing was performed on peripheral blood. These receptors all stem from a human donor in a cohort sampled during active COVID-19.

This chain links TRBV19 with TRBJ1-6; D remains unclear. V was trimmed by 3 bases and J by 8 bases, leaving 11 bases between them. The CDR3 runs 14 residues. The germline gives CDR1 LNHDA, CDR2 SQIVND (reference sequence). Written as DNA, the CDR3 is TGTGCCAGTAGTATTGAAGGAGAGTATTCACCCCTCCACTTT. Translation: CASSIEGEYSPLHF.

The chain has TRBV24-1 and TRBJ2-3, with TRBD2 matching 8 bases. The trim removed 2 bases at V and 6 bases at J, leaving 6 bases unmatched. Germline V CDR1 and CDR2: KGHDR, SFDVKD. There are 15 residues in the CDR3. In nucleotides, the CDR3 is TGTGCCACCAGTGATTCCCGACTAGCGCTGGATACGCAGTATTTT. Translated: CATSDSRLALDTQYF.

V and J are TRBV12-5 and TRBJ2-3; D possibly corresponds to TRBD2 (6 bases). The CDR3 extends over 15 amino acids. V gave up 1 base and J gave up 4 bases, with 12 bases separating them. Germline CDR1 reads LGHNT; CDR2 reads FRNRAP. CDR3 loop: CASGLGSLAPDTQYF. CDR3 bases: TGTGCTAGTGGTTTGGGATCACTAGCACCAGATACGCAGTATTTT.

The chain combines TRBV7-9 with TRBJ2-7; 7 bases are a match to TRBD1. V was clipped by 5 bases and J by 3 bases; unmatched bases: 7. The CDR3 sequence is 14 residues long. Germline V gene data show CDR1 as SEHNR and CDR2 as FQNEAQ (reference sequence). The chain's CDR3 is CASSPPGQRYEQYF. Here the CDR3 DNA reads TGTGCCAGCAGCCCCCCGGGACAGCGCTACGAGCAGTACTTC.

V and J are TRBV19 and TRBJ2-3, with TRBD2 matching 11 bases. V was clipped by 5 bases and J by 3 bases; unmatched bases: 4. Germline CDR1 LNHDA, CDR2 SQIVND (reference sequence). The CDR3 runs to 15 residues. The CDR3, as DNA: TGTGCCAGTAGTTCACTAGCGGGAGAAACAGATACGCAGTATTTT. Translation gives CASSSLAGETDTQYF.

This chain joins TRBV28 and TRBJ1-6, with TRBD1 as a possible D gene (5 bases). The germline gives CDR1 MDHEN, CDR2 SYDVKM. This CDR3 region has 15 residues. Trimming cost V 2 bases and J 9 bases, with 14 bases left between them. The CDR3 DNA is TGTGCCAGCAGTTTAGCGGACACCCGGCGTTCACCCCTCCACTTT. This codes for CASSLADTRRSPLHF.

J is TRBJ1-6 and V is TRBV6-1; tentatively, D is TRBD1 (6 bases). The CDR3 runs to 13 residues. V was pared by 11 bases and J by 7 bases, with 15 bases between. Germline CDR1 reads MNHNS; CDR2 reads SASEGT. CDR3 sequence reads: CAGTGSANSPLHF. For the CDR3, the DNA is TGTGCCGGTACAGGGTCGGCGAATTCACCCCTCCACTTT.

The rearrangement uses TRBV2 and TRBJ1-1; D might be TRBD1 (5 bases). Germline V gene sequence: CDR1 SNHLY, CDR2 FYNNEI. With 6 bases removed from V and 3 bases from J, the gap between germline ends came to 14 bases. The CDR3 length is 14 residues. CDR3 loop: CASRWGERDTEAFF. DNA for the CDR3: TGTGCCAGCAGGTGGGGGGAACGTGACACTGAAGCTTTCTTT.

The V call is TRBV28, the J call TRBJ2-7; TRBD2 matches at 16 bases. CDR3 size: 24 residues. CDR1 is MDHEN, CDR2 SYDVKM, per germline. Trimming removed 3 bases from V and 2 bases from J; junction bases left unmatched: 25. This chain's CDR3 is CASSFGFFFGSGLAGGPRTYEQYF. The DNA of the CDR3 is TGTGCCAGCAGTTTTGGGTTTTTCTTTGGTTCGGGACTAGCGGGAGGGCCACGGACCTACGAGCAGTACTTC.

V is TRBV5-6 and J is TRBJ2-2, with 10 bases lining up with TRBD1. The germline V gene encodes CDR1 SGHDT and CDR2 YYEEEE. The V gene end was trimmed by 0 bases and the J gene end by 4 bases; junction bases not matched to a gene: 3. The CDR3 has 16 amino acids. The DNA of the CDR3 is TGTGCCAGCAGCTTGGTTGGGACAGGGGTCACCGGGGAGCTGTTTTTT. Amino acid sequence: CASSLVGTGVTGELFF.

This sequence joins TRBV28 and TRBJ1-3, with 9 bases identical to TRBD1. J lost 4 bases, V lost 1 base, and 2 bases had no gene match. Germline V gene lookup returns CDR1 MDHEN and CDR2 SYDVKM. The CDR3 runs 15 residues. CDR3: CASSLFGTGGNTIYF. DNA of the CDR3: TGTGCCAGCAGTTTATTCGGGACAGGGGGAAACACCATATATTTT. The full variable domain, with the rest looked up from reference TRBV28 and TRBJ1-3, is DVKVTQSSRYLVKRTGEKVFLECVQDMDHENMFWYRQDPGLGLRLIYFSYDVKMKEKGDIPEGYSVSREKKERFSLILESASTNQTSMYLCASSLFGTGGNTIYFGEGSWLTVV.

The chain couples TRBV2 to TRBJ2-4; 9 nucleotides line up with TRBD1. The J segment lost 4 bases and the V segment lost 0 bases, leaving 1 base of the junction unmatched. The CDR3 has 15 amino acids. CDR1 SNHLY and CDR2 FYNNEI come from the germline V gene. CDR3 nucleotide sequence: TGTGCCAGCAGTGAAGCCGGGACAGGGAAAAACATTCAGTACTTC. This translates into CASSEAGTGKNIQYF.

The chain carries TRBV6-5 and TRBJ2-1; maybe TRBD1 (6 bases). This CDR3 region has 15 residues. Germline lookup yields CDR1 MNHEY and CDR2 SVGAGI. Trimming shortened V by 4 bases and J by 1 base, and 11 bases separated the two germline ends. CDR3 DNA sequence: TGTGCCAGCAGTTCCAACAGGGTATCCTACAATGAGCAGTTCTTC. The encoded protein is CASSSNRVSYNEQFF.

CDR3 DNA: TGTGCCAGCAGTGGGCGAATGGGGACCCAGTACTTC. Translated: CASSGRMGTQYF. V is TRBV28 and J is TRBJ2-5; D is unclear. The CDR3 consists of 12 residues. The ends were cut back, 5 bases at V and 7 bases at J, with 11 bases in the middle. Germline V gene sequence: CDR1 MDHEN, CDR2 SYDVKM.

The CDR3: CAWSPRVGETQYF. Written as DNA, the CDR3 is TGTGCCTGGAGTCCCAGGGTTGGGGAGACCCAGTACTTC. This sequence joins TRBV30 and TRBJ2-5; D is possibly TRBD1 (5 bases). Between the trimmed V and J ends, which lost 2 bases and 5 bases, there was a span of 12 bases. Germline CDR1 GTSNPN, CDR2 SVGIG (reference sequence). The CDR3 consists of 13 residues. Full variable domain (rest looked up from reference TRBV30 and TRBJ2-5): SQTIHQWPATLVQPVGSPLSLECTVEGTSNPNLYWYRQAAGRGLQLLFYSVGIGQISSEVPQNLSASRPQDRQFILSSKKLLLSDSGFYLCAWSPRVGETQYFGPGTRLLVL.

This chain connects TRBV19 to TRBJ2-4, with 7 bases lining up with TRBD1. After removal of 5 bases from V and 13 bases from J, the junction contained 11 bases not matched to a gene. Germline lookup yields CDR1 LNHDA and CDR2 SQIVND (reference sequence). The CDR3 is made up of 13 amino acids. DNA for the CDR3: TGTGCCAGTAGTCAGGGGGTGGGGGATCCCCAGTACTTC. Translated, it gives CASSQGVGDPQYF.

This clone occurred once. The chain uses TRBV19 and TRBJ2-5; the match to TRBD1 covers 8 bases. The CDR3 loop spans 15 amino acids. Germline CDR1 is LNHDA and CDR2 is SQIVND (reference sequence). Unmatched junction bases numbered 4, after V lost 3 bases and J lost 1 base. This CDR3 reads CASSMGQVIQETQYF. CDR3 nucleotides: TGTGCCAGTAGTATGGGACAGGTGATCCAAGAGACCCAGTACTTC. The full variable domain, rest sourced from reference TRBV19 and TRBJ2-5, is DGGITQSPKYLFRKEGQNVTLSCEQNLNHDAMYWYRQDPGQGLRLIYYSQIVNDFQKGDIAEGYSVSREKKESFPLTVTSAQKNPTAFYLCASSMGQVIQETQYFGPGTRLLVL.

This clone was seen a single time. The chain carries TRBV24-1 and TRBJ2-7, with a weak D call TRBD2 (6 bases). In germline, CDR1 is KGHDR, CDR2 SFDVKD. V lost 10 bases and J lost 4, with 25 bases in between. The CDR3 extends over 16 amino acids. CDR3 nucleotides: TGTGCCACTTTCTTCGGCGGCACCCGGGGAGGTTACGAGCAGTACTTC. This gives the protein CATFFGGTRGGYEQYF.

This clone has more than one count but fewer than ten. The chain has TRBV19 and TRBJ1-4; D ambiguous. There are 13 residues in the CDR3. The V end lost 5 bases, the J end lost 8 bases, and 12 bases lay between the germline ends. Germline CDR1 and CDR2: LNHDA and SQIVND (reference sequence). CDR3 DNA: TGTGCCAGTAGTTTCGCCCGGGGAGAAAAACTGTTTTTT. As protein: CASSFARGEKLFF.

For this clone: Other nucleotide sequences from this sample produce the same CDR3. The chain links TRBV7-9 to TRBJ2-7; D remains unclear. This CDR3 is built from 12 residues. Trimming left V 0 bases short and J 3 bases short, with 3 bases between. CDR1 SEHNR and CDR2 FQNEAQ come from the germline V gene (reference sequence). Here the CDR3 DNA reads TGTGCCAGCAGCTTAGCTAACTACGAGCAGTACTTC. Amino acids: CASSLANYEQYF. Full variable domain (outside the CDR3, taken from reference TRBV7-9 and TRBJ2-7): DTGVSQNPRHKITKRGQNVTFRCDPISEHNRLYWYRQTLGQGPEFLTYFQNEAQLEKSRLLSDRFSAERPKGSFSTLEIQRTEQGDSAMYLCASSLANYEQYFGPGTRLTVT.

The V and J genes are TRBV19 and TRBJ2-5, with 10 bases aligning to TRBD2. The CDR3 runs 14 residues. Looked up from germline, CDR1 is LNHDA and CDR2 is SQIVND (reference sequence). Unmatched junction bases numbered 8, after V lost 8 bases and J lost 5 bases. DNA for the CDR3: TGTGCCAGTTCTCTAGCGGGAGAATTGGAGACCCAGTACTTC. Translation gives CASSLAGELETQYF.

The V call is TRBV3-1 (or the pseudogene TRBV3-2), the J call TRBJ2-5, with D maybe TRBD1 (6 bases). Germline V gene sequence: CDR1 LGHDT, CDR2 YNNKEL (reference sequence). Deletions cut 4 bases from V and 7 bases from J, with 13 bases between. This CDR3 is built from 13 residues. The CDR3, as DNA: TGTGCCAGCAGCCCGGACAGAGGTAGGACCCAGTACTTC. This sequence encodes CASSPDRGRTQYF.

J is TRBJ2-2 and V is TRBV7-6, with a weak D call TRBD1 (6 bases). CDR3 length: 17 amino acids. Germline V lookup: CDR1 SGHVS, CDR2 FNYEAQ. Trimming stripped 5 bases from V and 1 base from J, with 17 bases between. The CDR3 region is CASSGWGQNLNTGELFF. The DNA for the CDR3 is TGTGCCAGCAGCGGCTGGGGACAAAATCTGAACACCGGGGAGCTGTTTTTT.

This chain connects TRBV4-1 to TRBJ1-6; D is undetermined. CDR3 length equals 13 residues. Germline-derived CDR1 and CDR2 are MGHRA and YSYEKL. V was trimmed by 2 bases and J by 7 bases, leaving 6 bases between them. The CDR3 loop reads CASSQLPNSPLHF. The CDR3 DNA follows: TGCGCCAGCAGCCAACTTCCCAATTCACCCCTCCACTTT.